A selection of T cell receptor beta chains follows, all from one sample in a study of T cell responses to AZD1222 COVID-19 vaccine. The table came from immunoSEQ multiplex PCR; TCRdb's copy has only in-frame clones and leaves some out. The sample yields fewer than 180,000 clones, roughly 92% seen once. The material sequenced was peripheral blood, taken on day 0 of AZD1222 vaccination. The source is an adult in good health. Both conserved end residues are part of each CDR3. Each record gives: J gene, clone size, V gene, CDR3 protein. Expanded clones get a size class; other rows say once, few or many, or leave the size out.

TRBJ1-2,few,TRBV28,CASSLSGGAPYGYTF
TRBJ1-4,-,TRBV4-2,CASTLQGTNEKLFF
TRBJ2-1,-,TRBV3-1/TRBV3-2,CASSQNSDNEQFF
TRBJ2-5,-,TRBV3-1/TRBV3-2,CASSQGTSGSPETQYF
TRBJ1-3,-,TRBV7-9,CASSSLRRKTSGNTIYF
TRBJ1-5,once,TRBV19,CASSWQPNQPQHF
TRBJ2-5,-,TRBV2,CASSEGIAGGQETQYF
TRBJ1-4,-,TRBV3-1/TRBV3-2,CASTKYPLQGLNEKLFF
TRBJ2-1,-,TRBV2,CASSETTGTRHEQFF
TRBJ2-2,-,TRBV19,CASRGVVTGELFF
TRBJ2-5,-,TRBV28,CASSKLVETQYF
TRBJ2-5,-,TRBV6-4,CASSDLGIGGLQETQYF
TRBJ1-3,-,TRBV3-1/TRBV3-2,CASSQDNRALGNTIYF
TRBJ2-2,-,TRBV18,CASSPPLAGGTGELFF
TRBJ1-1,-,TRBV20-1,CSAGRPEAFF
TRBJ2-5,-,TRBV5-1,CASSPRERGVETQYF
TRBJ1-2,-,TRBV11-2,CASSLVGGAYGYTF
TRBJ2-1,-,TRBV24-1,CATSELGPGGRNEQFF
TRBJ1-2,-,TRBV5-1,CASSYRDWNYGYTF
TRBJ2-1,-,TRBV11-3,CASSPIGVSYNEQFF
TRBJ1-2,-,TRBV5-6,CASSLVGGAQGYTF
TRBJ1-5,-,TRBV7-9,CASSLVQALQPQHF
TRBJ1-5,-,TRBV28,CANKQGNSNQPQHF
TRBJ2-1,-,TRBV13,CASSLRDSTNEQFF
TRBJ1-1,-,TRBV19,CASSIDRGIRAFF
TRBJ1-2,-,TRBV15,CATSTPQGGYTF
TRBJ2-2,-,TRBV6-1,CASSVPPMGLARHTGELFF
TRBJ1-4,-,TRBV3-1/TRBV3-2,CASSQGGINEKLFF
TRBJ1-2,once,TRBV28,CASTKASYGYTF
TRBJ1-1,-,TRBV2,CASRGGQVYTEAFF
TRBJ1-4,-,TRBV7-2,CASRSGSGGVEKLFF
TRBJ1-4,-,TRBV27,CASSLSRASRPFYNEKLFF
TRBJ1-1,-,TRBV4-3,CASSQGQGATEAFF